The T cell receptor beta chain described here comes from a study of graft-versus-host responses after intestinal transplantation. The CDR3 contains 14 residues. The germline V and J ends were trimmed by 4 bases and 3 bases, with 10 bases remaining between them. Germline CDR1 MNHEY, CDR2 SMNVEV (reference sequence). Measured with immunoSEQ multiplex PCR; TCRdb has only the in-frame clones, and not every one. The sample has under 130,000 clones, over 85% seen once. A remark on this clone: Its antigen is unknown.

The genes are TRBV27 and TRBJ1-5, with D possibly TRBD1 on 5 matching bases. This TCR was sampled from a human donor who received an intestinal transplant. Sequencing was performed on unstimulated CD8+ T cells sorted from spleen or lymph node cells, taken before intestinal transplant. The CDR3 reads CASSSAGVNQPQHF. For the CDR3, the DNA is TGTGCCAGCAGTTCCGCGGGGGTCAATCAGCCCCAGCATTTT.